These 24 T cell receptor beta chains were all obtained from the same sample, sequenced in a study of blood T cell repertoires in COVID-19. Libraries were prepared by immunoSEQ multiplex PCR; TCRdb keeps only in-frame clonotypes and omits some of them. This repertoire shows 490,000 or so clones, 85% to 90% found once; its top ten account for 1.8%. Sequencing used PBMCs or T cells enriched from blood (not recorded which). The receptors were gathered from a woman in her 40s who had recovered from COVID-19.

This clone was found once. This rearrangement joins TRBV18 to TRBJ2-2, with D possibly TRBD2 on 6 matching bases. Germline lookup yields CDR1 KGHSH and CDR2 LQKENI. V was trimmed by 3 bases and J by 6 bases, leaving 11 bases between them. The CDR3 runs to 14 residues. The CDR3, as DNA: TGTGCCAGCTCACCGGGACTTATGGCCGGGGAGCTGTTTTTT. This translates into CASSPGLMAGELFF.

Worth noting for this clone: The sample has other DNA sequences that encode this CDR3 too. The chain is built from TRBV18 and TRBJ1-1, with D uncertain. The CDR3 totals 14 residues. Trimming took off 0 bases at V and 1 base at J, with 6 bases between the two ends. CDR1 is KGHSH, CDR2 LQKENI, per germline. CDR3 sequence (DNA): TGTGCCAGCTCACCACCGCCCGGGAACACTGAAGCTTTCTTT. Amino acid sequence: CASSPPPGNTEAFF.

The chain couples TRBV4-1 to TRBJ2-5; TRBD2 agrees at 9 bases. CDR1 is MGHRA and CDR2 is YSYEKL in the germline V gene. This CDR3 contains 15 residues. After removal of 4 bases from V and 4 bases from J, the junction contained 7 bases not matched to a gene. The CDR3 sequence is CASSPPGSGRETQYF. In DNA form, the CDR3 reads TGCGCCAGCAGCCCCCCGGGTAGCGGGAGAGAGACCCAGTACTTC.

V and J are TRBV2 and TRBJ2-7; 8 bases are shared with TRBD1. Unmatched junction bases numbered 12, after V lost 5 bases and J lost 6 bases. Germline assignment: CDR1 SNHLY and CDR2 FYNNEI. The CDR3 has 15 residues. The CDR3 here is CASSPGQVVMREQYF. DNA of the CDR3: TGTGCCAGCAGTCCGGGACAGGTGGTGATGCGCGAGCAGTACTTC.

The chain has TRBV7-8 and TRBJ2-2; D uncertain. This CDR3 contains 12 residues. CDR1 and CDR2 (germline): SGHVS, FQNEAQ. V dropped 3 bases and J dropped 8 bases, with 7 bases sitting between them. The CDR3: CASSFVLGELFF. CDR3 nucleotides: TGTGCCAGCAGCTTCGTCTTGGGGGAGCTGTTTTTT.

This clone was seen a handful of times. The rearrangement links TRBV28 to TRBJ2-5, with 11 bases identical to TRBD2. CDR1 and CDR2 from the germline V gene are MDHEN and SYDVKM. V lost 6 bases to trimming and J lost 5 bases; unmatched junction nucleotides: 17. The CDR3 sequence is 18 residues long. The CDR3 DNA reads as TGTGCCAGCAGACGGGGAGGAGTTAGCGGGGGGGCCCGGGAGACCCAGTACTTC. This translates into CASRRGGVSGGARETQYF.

The chain joins TRBV12-5 to TRBJ1-3; a weak D match, TRBD1 (6 bases). Trimming took 5 bases from V and 3 from J, leaving 14 bases between them. This CDR3 has 15 amino acids. Germline V gives CDR1 LGHNT, CDR2 FRNRAP. CDR3 amino acids: CASGARGGLGNTIYF. CDR3 nucleotide sequence: TGTGCTAGTGGTGCGAGGGGGGGGCTTGGAAACACCATATATTTT.

This clone was seen just once. This CDR3 is CASSLHGGEYGYTF. CDR3 in DNA: TGTGCCAGCAGTTTGCACGGGGGGGAGTATGGCTACACCTTC. V is TRBV28 and J is TRBJ1-2, with D possibly matching TRBD1 (5 bases). CDR3 size: 14 residues. V was shortened by 3 bases and J by 5 bases, with 13 bases between the two germline ends. Germline V CDR1 and CDR2: MDHEN, SYDVKM.

V is TRBV24-1 and J is TRBJ2-3; D unresolved. Germline V lookup: CDR1 KGHDR, CDR2 SFDVKD. CDR3 length: 13 residues. Trimming removed 2 bases at V and 4 bases at J, with 6 bases between. CDR3 residues: CATSDSGPDTQYF. For the CDR3, the DNA is TGTGCCACCAGTGATTCCGGTCCAGATACGCAGTATTTT.

The rearrangement joins TRBV30 to TRBJ1-2; TRBD1 aligns across 8 bases. CDR3 length: 16 residues. Per germline, CDR1 GTSNPN and CDR2 SVGIG (reference sequence). Trimming cost V 0 bases and J 1 base; bases outside gene matches: 7. The CDR3 sequence is CAWSVGRGRFNYGYTF. The CDR3 DNA reads as TGTGCCTGGAGTGTTGGCAGGGGGCGCTTTAACTATGGCTACACCTTC.

The V gene is TRBV13, the J gene TRBJ1-5; possibly TRBD1 for D (6 bases). The V end lost 1 base, the J end lost 5 bases, and 6 bases lay between the germline ends. The length of the CDR3 is 13 residues. Germline values: CDR1 PRHDT, CDR2 FYEKMQ (reference sequence). In DNA form, the CDR3 reads TGTGCCAGCAGCTTAGCAGGGGATCAGCCCCAGCATTTT. This sequence encodes CASSLAGDQPQHF.

The chain links TRBV18 to TRBJ1-5; TRBD1 might be the D (6 bases). The V end lost 5 bases, the J end lost 4 bases, and 12 bases lay between the germline ends. Germline V gene sequence: CDR1 KGHSH, CDR2 LQKENI. The CDR3 covers 14 residues. CDR3 in DNA: TGTGCCAGCTCAAAGCAGGGGAGAAATCAGCCCCAGCATTTT. This gives the protein CASSKQGRNQPQHF.

CDR3 region: CASSLDLARSNEQFF. CDR3 sequence (DNA): TGTGCCAGCAGCTTGGACTTAGCGCGTTCGAATGAGCAGTTCTTC. V gene TRBV5-4 combines with J gene TRBJ2-1; a weak D match, TRBD2 (5 bases). The CDR3 length is 15 residues. V gave up 0 bases and J gave up 7 bases, with 14 bases separating them. CDR1 SGHNT and CDR2 YYREEE come from the germline V gene (reference sequence).

J is TRBJ1-2 and V is TRBV12-3 or TRBV12-4; 8 positions agree with TRBD1. V lost 10 bases, J lost 7 bases, and 8 bases stayed unmatched. There are 12 residues in the CDR3. The DNA for the CDR3 is TGTGCCACAGAGCAGGGGGCTGTTGGCTACACCTTC. Amino acids: CATEQGAVGYTF.

The J gene is TRBJ1-4, the V gene TRBV20-1, with unresolved D. Germline V gene sequence: CDR1 DFQATT, CDR2 SNEGSKA (reference sequence). The V end lost 3 bases, the J end lost 5 bases, and 16 bases lay between the germline ends. The CDR3 contains 15 residues. The CDR3 DNA is TGCAGTGCTAGTGGTGGCCTTACTATAAATGAAAAACTGTTTTTT. Translated, it gives CSASGGLTINEKLFF.

The V call is TRBV4-3, the J call TRBJ1-6; possibly TRBD1 for D (5 bases). Looked up from germline, CDR1 is LGHNA and CDR2 is YSLEER. The V and J ends lost 0 bases and 6 bases respectively, with 12 bases between them. The CDR3 is 16 residues long. The CDR3 bases are TGCGCCAGCAGCCAAGATCGGGGGACGGGTAATTCACCCCTCCACTTT. The encoded protein is CASSQDRGTGNSPLHF.

The CDR3 region has the DNA TGTGCCAGCTCCCGCCACACGAACACTGAAGCTTTCTTT. It translates to CASSRHTNTEAFF. The chain employs TRBV9 and TRBJ1-1; no clear D. Per the germline V gene, CDR1 is SGDLS and CDR2 is YYNGEE. This CDR3 has 13 amino acids. V lost 7 bases and J 1 base, leaving 11 bases between the germline ends.

The rearrangement joins TRBV7-2 to TRBJ1-5, with unresolved D. Germline lookup yields CDR1 SGHTA and CDR2 FQGNSA. The CDR3 totals 17 residues. V was cut by 1 base and J by 2 bases, with 15 bases left in between. As DNA, the CDR3 is TGTGCCAGCAGCTTAGGTTTCCGCGGCGGGGGCAATCAGCCCCAGCATTTT. Amino acids: CASSLGFRGGGNQPQHF.

There are a few counts of this clone. The rearrangement links TRBV6-6 to TRBJ1-4, with 7 bases that match TRBD1. Trimming cost V 8 bases and J 5 bases; bases outside gene matches: 8. Per the germline V gene, CDR1 is MNHNY and CDR2 is SVGAGI (reference sequence). CDR3 size: 14 residues. Here the CDR3 DNA reads TGTGCCAGCGGAGCTACAGGGGTAAATGAAAAACTGTTTTTT. It translates to CASGATGVNEKLFF.

The chain employs TRBV19 and TRBJ2-1, with D hard to call. Germline values: CDR1 LNHDA, CDR2 SQIVND (reference sequence). CDR3 length: 14 residues. Trimming stripped 1 base from V and 9 bases from J, with 13 bases between. The CDR3 spells CASSIGLVSGEQFF. The CDR3 nucleotides read TGTGCCAGTAGTATAGGGCTCGTCTCAGGTGAGCAGTTCTTC.

The J gene is TRBJ2-7, the V gene TRBV6-6; 8 bases are shared with TRBD1. Germline V lookup: CDR1 MNHNY, CDR2 SVGAGI (reference sequence). This CDR3 is 14 amino acids long. The J segment lost 6 bases and the V segment lost 4 bases, leaving 8 bases of the junction unmatched. The CDR3 DNA reads as TGTGCCAGCAGTTTGAACTCAGGGGGCGGCGAGCAGTACTTC. It translates to CASSLNSGGGEQYF.

The chain carries TRBV14 and TRBJ1-2; 8 bases are shared with TRBD1. The germline gives CDR1 SGHDN, CDR2 FVKESK. The CDR3 is 15 amino acids. V dropped 4 bases and J dropped 1; count of bases not matched to a gene: 5. The CDR3 sequence is CASSLAGGDNYGYTF. CDR3 in DNA: TGTGCCAGCAGCCTTGCAGGGGGCGATAACTATGGCTACACCTTC.

CDR3 nucleotide sequence: TGTGCCAGCAGTGTGGAATACAGCAGCAATGAGCAGTTCTTC. It codes for CASSVEYSSNEQFF. The V and J genes are TRBV6-4 and TRBJ2-1, with D unresolved. V was pared by 4 bases and J by 6 bases, with 13 bases between. Germline assignment: CDR1 MRHNA and CDR2 SNTAGT. This CDR3 contains 14 residues.

The chain uses TRBV18 and TRBJ2-1, with D possibly TRBD2 on 6 matching bases. The CDR3 has 16 amino acids. Germline V lookup: CDR1 KGHSH, CDR2 LQKENI. Trimming cost V 3 bases and J 4 bases, with 16 bases left between them. The CDR3 DNA reads TGTGCCAGCTCACCTTTTAACGGGAGAGGGTACAATGAGCAGTTCTTC. Residues: CASSPFNGRGYNEQFF.